This T cell receptor (beta chain) was identified during a study of T cell responses to AZD1222 COVID-19 vaccine. The study, taken as a whole, reports: Spike was spanned by vaccine-associated CD4 TCRs, which were dominant at 160-218 and 743-854. Just 5 to 7 AZD1222 recipients were seropositive at baseline. Females made up more of the donors, who were largely white British, and clonal diversity may have come out too low. Once two AZD1222 doses were given, Spike-specific TCR breadth and depth went up.

Using immunoSEQ multiplex PCR, the repertoire was profiled, and TCRdb retains in-frame clones only, with some absent. The sample consists of about 130,000 clones, roughly 85% of them appearing once. To note about this clone: Its specificity is not known.

The CDR3 runs to 16 residues. V was cut by 9 bases and J by 2 bases, with 22 bases left in between. In germline, CDR1 is MDHEN, CDR2 SYDVKM. The sequences come from peripheral blood, collected on day 0 of AZD1222 vaccination. V usage is TRBV28 and J usage is TRBJ1-2; D not certain. The clonotype was recovered from an adult in good health. The CDR3 DNA reads as TGTGCCAGTTCGATACGAACAAACGGGCTGAACTATGGCTACACCTTC. Protein product: CASSIRTNGLNYGYTF.